Here is one TCR beta chain with its context. Its antigen is currently unknown. This CDR3 has 19 amino acids. V was clipped by 4 bases and J by 0 bases; unmatched bases: 13. The V gene's germline CDR1 is KGHSH and CDR2 LQKENI. The sample comes from a study of siplizumab effects on memory and regulatory T cells. Study-level results: An assignable naive or memory phenotype was lacking in roughly 75-97% of proliferating CD4+ or CD8+ clones.

Produced via immunoSEQ multiplex PCR; TCRdb's table is partial and in-frame only. The sample shows some 100,000 clones, roughly 95% of them seen only once. This TCR derives from a human donor in good health. V is TRBV18 and J is TRBJ2-1, with 9 positions matching TRBD2. The material sequenced was naive CD4+ T cells sorted from blood. The CDR3 DNA sequence: TGTGCCAGCTCACTTCTTGCGGCGGGGGGGCGTCCCTCCTACAATGAGCAGTTCTTC. Protein product: CASSLLAAGGRPSYNEQFF.